This T cell receptor (beta chain) is drawn from a study of yellow fever vaccine responses in identical twins. Study-wide results and caveats: Twins reportedly had a vaccine T cell response that seemed partly convergent, partly personalized.

Comment on this clonotype: Its antigen is still unknown.

This CDR3 region has 14 residues. CDR1 is SGHKS, CDR2 YYEKEE, per germline (reference sequence). Deletions cut 0 bases from V and 5 bases from J, with 11 bases between. TCRdb used MiXCR to reprocess the RT-PCR reads, holding one entry per CDR3 protein. There are about 3,000 distinct CDR3 sequences in the sample; about 85% occur only once, and around 2% lies in the top ten. The clonotype comes from a woman between 18 and 29 years old who received the yellow fever vaccine. This material consisted of T cells from blood (PBMCs), unsorted or a sorted subset (not recorded which), taken before or after yellow fever vaccination (not recorded which). J is TRBJ2-5 and V is TRBV5-5; unclear D gene. This CDR3 reads CASSLEGMRETQYF. The CDR3 DNA reads as TGTGCCAGCAGCTTGGAAGGGATGAGGGAGACCCAGTACTTC.